This TCR beta chain was captured by sequencing in a study of shared clonotypes between healthy human individuals. Study in general: CD4 naive cells filled three plates per donor, CD4 memory three, CD8 naive two and CD8 memory one.

Profiling relied on immunoSEQ multiplex PCR, and the TCRdb table lists in-frame clones only, not all of them. The sample includes 640,000 or so clones, roughly 70% seen only once; the top ten take about 1.8%. The CDR3 length is 14 residues. None of the donors, who were healthy HIV-negative adults, had recently had acute infections or vaccinations. Among the donors, all were Caucasian adults who lived in Nashville, Tennessee. The clonotype comes from a woman aged 30 to 39 in good health. Sequences were obtained from memory CD4+ T cells sorted from blood. Noted subset: CD45RA-negative fraction. The genes are TRBV21-1 and TRBJ2-7; TRBD1, the table's D call, lacks a check against the DNA. TRBV21-1 is labeled a pseudogene. The CDR3 sequence is CASSNRQGAGEQYF. In DNA, the CDR3 is TGTGCCAGCAGCAATCGACAGGGGGCTGGGGAGCAGTACTTC.